This T cell receptor (beta chain) stems from a study of cytomegalovirus exposure and HLA in healthy donors. Germline lookup yields CDR1 SGHAT and CDR2 FQNNGV. The CDR3 has 14 amino acids. J was trimmed by 4 bases and V by 7 bases; bases with no gene match: 7. The study ran its PCR with 60 Vbeta and 13 Jbeta primers. Method: immunoSEQ multiplex PCR; TCRdb's copy keeps in-frame clones and lacks some. The table counts 100,000 to 150,000 clones; 2% to 2.5% lies in the top ten. Sequenced material: PBMCs. The clonotype was recovered from a middle-aged man in good health and CMV-seronegative. The chain links TRBV11-2 to TRBJ1-2; 9 bases align to TRBD1. The CDR3 loop reads CASTAGTGIYGYTF. CDR3 DNA: TGTGCCAGCACCGCAGGGACAGGGATCTATGGCTACACCTTC.